The rows below give T cell receptor beta chains drawn from one sample of a study of cytomegalovirus exposure and HLA in healthy donors. Repertoires were generated with immunoSEQ multiplex PCR, while TCRdb's copy carries only in-frame clones and drops some. The data contain about 60,000 clones, 90% to 97% of them singletons. Sequencing was performed on PBMCs. The origin of the receptors is a woman under 30 in good health and CMV-seronegative. The CDR3 runs from the conserved cysteine through the conserved F or W. A D gene is named only where the DNA matches it firmly. Rows give clone size only sometimes, using once, few, many, or a class for an expanded clone.

clone_size,j_call,cdr3_length,v_call,d_call,cdr3_nt,cdr3_aa
few,TRBJ2-2,14,TRBV11-2,.,TGTGCCAGCAACTTGGGGGCTGGGGCCGGGGAGCTGTTTTTT,CASNLGAGAGELFF
.,TRBJ1-4,14,TRBV7-2,.,TGTGCCAGCACCTACCAGGGCGTTGGGGAAAAACTGTTTTTT,CASTYQGVGEKLFF
.,TRBJ2-1,20,TRBV15,TRBD2,TGTGCCACCAGCGCCCGAACCCCCGGGACTAGCGGGAGCCGGCGCAATGAGCAGTTCTTC,CATSARTPGTSGSRRNEQFF
.,TRBJ2-7,17,TRBV5-1,.,TGCGCCAGCAGCTTGTTGGGGGGGACAGGCCGCTCCTACGAGCAGTACTTC,CASSLLGGTGRSYEQYF
.,TRBJ2-7,15,TRBV9,TRBD1,TGTGCCAGCAGCCCTACCGACAGGGGGGCCTACGAGCAGTACTTC,CASSPTDRGAYEQYF
.,TRBJ2-5,16,TRBV11-3,TRBD2,TGTGCCAGCAGCCCCGGTGGGCGCGGGGGCCAAGAGACCCAGTACTTC,CASSPGGRGGQETQYF
.,TRBJ1-5,15,TRBV15,.,TGTGCCACCAGCACCGAGGGGGTTGGGGGTCAGCCCCAGCATTTT,CATSTEGVGGQPQHF
.,TRBJ1-5,14,TRBV19,.,TGTGCCAGTAGTACCCGACAGATTCGGCAGCCCCAGCATTTT,CASSTRQIRQPQHF
.,TRBJ2-3,13,TRBV6-1,.,TGTGCCAACGACCAGGGGCCCACAGATACGCAGTATTTT,CANDQGPTDTQYF
.,TRBJ2-1,12,TRBV10-1,.,TGCGCCAGCAAGGGAGACTACAATGAGCAGTTCTTC,CASKGDYNEQFF
.,TRBJ2-5,13,TRBV7-3,.,TGTGCCAGCAGCTTAGTGGCAGGTGGGACCCAGTACTTC,CASSLVAGGTQYF
.,TRBJ1-1,18,TRBV18,TRBD1,TGTGCCAGCTCACCCGACAGGGGGCGCAAAATGGGGGGCACTGAAGCTTTCTTT,CASSPDRGRKMGGTEAFF
.,TRBJ1-1,14,TRBV19,.,TGTGCCAGTAGTATAGTGGGGAGTTACACTGAAGCTTTCTTT,CASSIVGSYTEAFF
once,TRBJ2-7,13,TRBV19,.,TGTGCCAGTAGTATTGTCTGGCGGGTCGAGCAGTACTTC,CASSIVWRVEQYF
.,TRBJ1-2,14,TRBV11-2,TRBD1,TGTGCCAGCAGCCCCAGACAGGGTAACTATGGCTACACCTTC,CASSPRQGNYGYTF
.,TRBJ2-7,13,TRBV10-3,.,TGTGCCATCACGAGGGTTGGGTCCTACGAGCAGTACTTC,CAITRVGSYEQYF
.,TRBJ1-1,14,TRBV2,TRBD1,TGTGCCAGCAGTGTGGACAGGGGGATGACTGAAGCTTTCTTT,CASSVDRGMTEAFF
once,TRBJ2-5,12,TRBV5-1,TRBD1,TGCGCCAGCAGCCCGACAGGGGCGGACCAGTACTTC,CASSPTGADQYF
.,TRBJ2-2,15,TRBV27,.,TGTGCCAGCAGTTTAGTTGGGGCCACCCCCGGGGAGCTGTTTTTT,CASSLVGATPGELFF
.,TRBJ1-2,12,TRBV7-6,.,TGTGCCAGCAGCCCCCAGGGGTATGGCTACACCTTC,CASSPQGYGYTF
.,TRBJ1-2,16,TRBV7-2,TRBD1,TGTGCCAGCAGCTTAGGGTGGGACAGACCATTATATGGCTACACCTTC,CASSLGWDRPLYGYTF
.,TRBJ2-4,11,TRBV18,.,TGTGCCAGCTCAGGGCAAGGCATTCAGTACTTC,CASSGQGIQYF
once,TRBJ2-3,15,TRBV7-9,TRBD2,TGTGCCAGCACCCAAGACGGACTAGCGGGAGAGCCGCAGTATTTT,CASTQDGLAGEPQYF
.,TRBJ1-2,12,TRBV28,.,TGTGCCAGCAGTTTATCTGACTATGGCTACACCTTC,CASSLSDYGYTF
.,TRBJ1-1,16,TRBV7-2,TRBD1,TGTGCCAGCAGCCCGCCCGTCAGGGGGCGCGGCACTGAAGCTTTCTTT,CASSPPVRGRGTEAFF
.,TRBJ1-2,16,TRBV5-4,.,TGTGCCAGCAGCTCCGGGTCTCCGCGGGCTAACTATGGCTACACCTTC,CASSSGSPRANYGYTF
.,TRBJ2-1,14,TRBV28,.,TGTGCCAGCAGTTTATTGCCAGCGGGCGATGAGCAGTTCTTC,CASSLLPAGDEQFF
.,TRBJ2-5,16,TRBV7-2,.,TGTGCCAGCAGCCCCAGTTGGTCGGGGATCCAAGAGACCCAGTACTTC,CASSPSWSGIQETQYF
.,TRBJ1-1,12,TRBV12-2,.,TGTGCAAGTCGCGAACAGGGCGCTGAAGCTTTCTTT,CASREQGAEAFF
.,TRBJ1-2,14,TRBV2,.,TGTGCCAGCAGTGAGGGCAGGGTGTTCTATGGCTACACCTTC,CASSEGRVFYGYTF
.,TRBJ2-7,13,TRBV11-2,.,TGTGCCAGCAGCTTAGGGACAGACTACGAGCAGTACTTC,CASSLGTDYEQYF
.,TRBJ1-3,16,TRBV5-4,TRBD1,TGTGCCAGCAGCCACGACAGGGGGCTGGGTGGAAACACCATATATTTT,CASSHDRGLGGNTIYF
.,TRBJ1-5,15,TRBV18,TRBD1,TGTGCCAGCTCACCGGACAGGGGATCGTTGCAGCCCCAGCATTTT,CASSPDRGSLQPQHF
.,TRBJ2-5,15,TRBV10-2,TRBD1,TGCGCCAGCAGTGACCCCGGACAGGGACAAGAGACCCAGTACTTC,CASSDPGQGQETQYF
.,TRBJ2-1,13,TRBV7-3,TRBD2,TGTGCCAGCAGCTCAGCCCGACTAGCGGAGCAGTTCTTC,CASSSARLAEQFF
.,TRBJ1-4,14,TRBV30,.,TGTGCCTGGAGTGTTATGAGGGTTGGAGAAAAACTGTTTTTT,CAWSVMRVGEKLFF
.,TRBJ2-1,18,TRBV28,.,TGTGCCAGCAGTCCACCCGGGGTTGGGGGGAGTCCCTACAATGAGCAGTTCTTC,CASSPPGVGGSPYNEQFF
.,TRBJ2-1,13,TRBV30,.,TGTGCCTGGAGTGTACCCTCCCTAAGTGAGCAGTTCTTC,CAWSVPSLSEQFF
.,TRBJ2-1,18,TRBV6-4,.,TGTGCCAGCCAACCCTGGGGGAGCCCTAGCGTTGCCTACAATGAGCAGTTCTTC,CASQPWGSPSVAYNEQFF
.,TRBJ2-1,15,TRBV6-5,TRBD2,TGTGCCAGCAGTTACCTAGCGGGAGGGCCCAATGAGCAGTTCTTC,CASSYLAGGPNEQFF
few,TRBJ2-7,14,TRBV9,TRBD1,TGTGCCAGCAGCCCCCGGACAGGGCCCTACGAGCAGTACTTC,CASSPRTGPYEQYF
.,TRBJ1-3,18,TRBV7-8,.,TGTGCCAGCAGTCCACCCCACACCGGGGGAGGCTCTGGAAACACCATATATTTT,CASSPPHTGGGSGNTIYF
.,TRBJ1-2,15,TRBV4-3,TRBD1,TGCGCCAGCAGCCAAGGCGGGACAGTTAACTATGGCTACACCTTC,CASSQGGTVNYGYTF
.,TRBJ1-1,13,TRBV6-1,.,TGTGCCAGCAGTGAAGGGGGGGACACTGAAGCTTTCTTT,CASSEGGDTEAFF
.,TRBJ1-4,16,TRBV5-4,.,TGTGCCAGCAGCTTGACCCAGACAGCAACTAATGAAAAACTGTTTTTT,CASSLTQTATNEKLFF
.,TRBJ2-2,17,TRBV4-2,TRBD1,TGTGCCAGCAGCCGAAACAGGGGGCGCGCAAACACCGGGGAGCTGTTTTTT,CASSRNRGRANTGELFF
.,TRBJ2-6,16,TRBV30,.,TGTGCCTGGAGTCCCGGGTCCCCCTCTGGGGCCAACGTCCTGACTTTC,CAWSPGSPSGANVLTF
.,TRBJ2-1,15,TRBV4-3,TRBD2,TGCGCCAGCAGCCCCCGGGGGCTAGCGGGGGGTGAGCAGTTCTTC,CASSPRGLAGGEQFF
.,TRBJ2-5,13,TRBV10-1,TRBD1,TGCGCCAGCAGTCGGGACAGCCAAGAGACCCAGTACTTC,CASSRDSQETQYF
.,TRBJ1-2,13,TRBV7-8,.,TGTGCCAGCAGCTTATGGGCAGCCTATGGCTACACCTTC,CASSLWAAYGYTF
.,TRBJ1-4,15,TRBV28,TRBD1,TGTGCCAGCAGCCTACCCCGGACAGGGGACGAAAAACTGTTTTTT,CASSLPRTGDEKLFF